The clone carrying this TCR beta chain was counted a single time. Antigen specificity is unknown. The data were taken from a study of CD8 T cell repertoires and HIV-1 epitope variants. Across the study: Separate wells received one of Twenty-five Gag or Nef variant peptides. T cells were cultured for 9 to 10 days with cytokines added on days 3 and 7. 1M T cells were kept uncultured as a baseline.

Method: immunoSEQ multiplex PCR; TCRdb's copy keeps in-frame clones and lacks some. The top ten hold about 46% of the sample, which has fewer than 7,000 clones, around three fifths seen once. The study, taken as a whole, reports: Of eight or nine antigen-specific beta clonotypes, six or seven appeared to cross-react with escape variants.

Germline assignment: CDR1 MGHDK and CDR2 SYGVNS. The CDR3 runs 13 residues. The V end lost 5 bases, the J end lost 0 bases, and 8 bases lay between the germline ends. The clonotype was recovered from a male donor with HIV. The sequenced material came from cultured CD8+ T cells derived from PBMCs. The chain employs TRBV25-1 and TRBJ2-7; D gene ambiguous. The CDR3 is CASSPLSSYEQYF. In DNA, the CDR3 is TGTGCCAGCAGTCCCCTAAGCTCCTACGAGCAGTACTTC.